Shown below are 5 T cell receptor beta chains from a single sample sequenced in a study of OX40 agonist ivuxolimab in advanced cancers. Using immunoSEQ multiplex PCR, the repertoire was profiled, and TCRdb retains in-frame clones only, with some absent. The sample consists of 90,000 to 100,000 clones, about four fifths of them appearing once. The specimen comprised CD4+ or CD8+ T cells sorted from blood, sampled in a trial of the OX40 agonist ivuxolimab. All receptors derive from an adult with an advanced solid tumor such as melanoma, head and neck, liver or kidney cancer.

The chain has TRBV7-9 and TRBJ1-1; D unclear. Per germline, CDR1 SEHNR and CDR2 FQNEAQ (reference sequence). The CDR3 has 13 amino acids. Between the trimmed V and J ends, which lost 5 bases and 5 bases, there was a span of 12 bases. Here the CDR3 reads CASSPGTATEAFF. The CDR3 bases are TGTGCCAGCAGCCCCGGAACTGCAACTGAAGCTTTCTTT.

This clone is a singleton in its sample. The chain is built from TRBV11-2 and TRBJ1-4, with D maybe TRBD1 (5 bases). Germline V lookup: CDR1 SGHAT, CDR2 FQNNGV. CDR3 size: 13 residues. Trimming shortened V by 3 bases and J by 8 bases, and 10 bases separated the two germline ends. The CDR3 spells CASSLGRWEKLFF. In nucleotides, the CDR3 is TGTGCCAGCAGCTTGGGACGTTGGGAAAAACTGTTTTTT.

The chain couples TRBV2 to TRBJ2-3, with 11 bases lining up with TRBD2. V dropped 6 bases and J dropped 6; count of bases not matched to a gene: 8. Looked up from germline, CDR1 is SNHLY and CDR2 is FYNNEI. This CDR3 is 15 amino acids long. The CDR3 loop reads CASRVSGGGMDTQYF. The CDR3, as DNA: TGTGCCAGCAGGGTTAGCGGGGGGGGAATGGATACGCAGTATTTT.

The chain carries TRBV5-1 and TRBJ2-1; D possibly corresponds to TRBD2 (6 bases). The CDR3 covers 14 residues. Trimming removed 0 bases from V and 7 bases from J, with 11 bases in between. Germline CDR1 SGHRS, CDR2 YFSETQ. The CDR3 DNA reads as TGCGCCAGCAGCTTGGACCAAGGAGGGAATGAGCAGTTCTTC. It encodes CASSLDQGGNEQFF.

The chain links TRBV6-5 to TRBJ2-7, with D unresolved. Germline V gives CDR1 MNHEY, CDR2 SVGAGI. CDR3 size: 13 residues. Trimming took off 0 bases at V and 8 bases at J, with 11 bases between the two ends. The CDR3 sequence: CASSYSSSVKQYF. The CDR3 DNA is TGTGCCAGCAGTTACTCGAGCTCTGTTAAGCAGTACTTC.